The next 2 T cell receptor beta chains were all read from a single sample in a study of T cell changes during pregnancy in multiple sclerosis. Sequenced by immunoSEQ multiplex PCR; TCRdb stores in-frame clones only, minus some. The table includes 30,000 or so clones, about 88% detected once. Here the sequenced sample was CD8+ T cells from peripheral blood mononuclear cells, taken after pregnancy. Receptor source: a female donor with multiple sclerosis, enrolled in a pregnancy study.

In its sample, this clone was seen once. This chain uses TRBV5-1 with TRBJ2-7, with 10 bases matching TRBD2. The V gene's germline CDR1 is SGHRS and CDR2 YFSETQ. J lost 2 bases, V lost 2 bases, and 7 bases had no gene match. The CDR3 sequence is 16 residues long. For the CDR3, the DNA is TGCGCCAGCAGCTTCTTTAGCGGGAGGCGCACCTACGAGCAGTACTTC. Its translation is CASSFFSGRRTYEQYF.

The chain links TRBV7-9 to TRBJ2-7; D remains ambiguous. Deletions cut 7 bases from V and 5 bases from J, with 18 bases between. The length of the CDR3 is 14 residues. The V gene's germline CDR1 is SEHNR and CDR2 FQNEAQ (reference sequence). DNA of the CDR3: TGTGCCAGCATCAATCTAGACGGTAACCACGAGCAGTACTTC. This translates into CASINLDGNHEQYF.